Shown below are 10 T cell receptor beta chains from a single sample sequenced in a study of T-cell reconstitution after alpha-beta-depleted transplantation in children. Unique molecular identifiers were used in preparing the TCRbeta library. Each CDR3 protein is one row after TCRdb ran MiXCR on the PCR reads. The sample lists 380,000 or so distinct CDR3 sequences; about 14% were seen once. The material was PBMCs, obtained from the stem cell graft. All receptors come from a human donor who donated a stem cell graft to a child with Fanconi anemia.

The chain recombines TRBV6-5 with TRBJ1-1, with D uncertain. The V gene's germline CDR1 is MNHEY and CDR2 SVGAGI. The CDR3 covers 12 residues. Trimming removed 2 bases from V and 3 bases from J, with 4 bases in between. The DNA for the CDR3 is TGTGCCAGCAGTTACGGGCACACTGAAGCTTTCTTT. Protein sequence: CASSYGHTEAFF.

This clonotype was recorded a few times. The J gene is TRBJ2-1, the V gene TRBV27, with 10 nucleotides matching TRBD1. Per germline, CDR1 MNHEY and CDR2 SMNVEV (reference sequence). The CDR3 runs to 15 residues. With 3 bases clipped from V and 5 bases from J, the junction kept 4 bases outside the gene matches. The CDR3 region is CASSLGQGRDNEQFF. CDR3 in DNA: TGTGCCAGCAGTTTGGGACAGGGGAGGGACAATGAGCAGTTCTTC.

This clonotype appeared many times. The rearrangement links TRBV2 to TRBJ2-1; D not resolved. The CDR3 totals 14 residues. Trimming left V 7 bases short and J 13 bases short, with 23 bases between. The germline gives CDR1 SNHLY, CDR2 FYNNEI. CDR3 coding DNA: TGTGCCAGCACCCCTAACACCCCCCAGGCCAGTCAGTTCTTC. Amino acids: CASTPNTPQASQFF.

This clonotype was seen repeatedly, ten times or more. The CDR3 DNA is TGTGCCAGTGGCGGGGCCATGAACACTGAAGCTTTCTTT. Amino acids: CASGGAMNTEAFF. V usage is TRBV12-3 or TRBV12-4 and J usage is TRBJ1-1, with D possibly being TRBD1 (5 bases). V lost 9 bases to trimming and J lost 0 bases, with 11 bases between them. The CDR3 spans 13 residues.

This clonotype has ten or more counts. The chain joins TRBV24-1 to TRBJ2-1; possible D gene TRBD1, 5 bases. The CDR3 extends over 13 amino acids. Looked up from germline, CDR1 is KGHDR and CDR2 is SFDVKD. Trimming shortened V by 0 bases and J by 8 bases, and 7 bases separated the two germline ends. In DNA, the CDR3 is TGTGCCACCAGTGATTTGAAAGGGGATGAGCAGTTCTTC. It yields the protein CATSDLKGDEQFF.

This clonotype was seen a few times. The J gene is TRBJ2-3, the V gene TRBV12-3 or TRBV12-4, with 8 bases lining up with TRBD1. The CDR3 contains 17 residues. Trimming at V came to 6 bases and at J to 0 bases, leaving 11 bases not matched to a gene. DNA of the CDR3: TGTGCCAGCAGGCCGGGGGACAGGCTGCATAGCACAGATACGCAGTATTTT. It codes for CASRPGDRLHSTDTQYF.

The sample holds many counts of this clonotype. This chain joins TRBV12-3 or TRBV12-4 and TRBJ2-5; 10 positions match TRBD1. The CDR3 loop spans 14 amino acids. V lost 5 bases and J lost 4; bases outside the gene matches: 4. The CDR3 loop reads CASSRQGARETQYF. CDR3 in DNA: TGTGCCAGCAGTCGACAGGGGGCCAGAGAGACCCAGTACTTC.

This clonotype was recorded many times. The DNA for the CDR3 is TGCAGCGACGGGGGGGATTATTACAGGGGACAGCCCCAGCATTTT. The encoded protein is CSDGGDYYRGQPQHF. The chain employs TRBV29-1 and TRBJ1-5; 7 positions match TRBD1. Losses at the gene ends were 7 bases for V and 7 bases for J; bases not matched to a gene: 16. Looked up from germline, CDR1 is SQVTM and CDR2 is ANQGSEA. This CDR3 has 15 amino acids. Full variable domain (outside the CDR3, taken from reference TRBV29-1 and TRBJ1-5): SAVISQKPSRDICQRGTSLTIQCQVDSQVTMMFWYRQQPGQSLTLIATANQGSEATYESGFVIDKFPISRPNLTFSTLTVSNMSPEDSSIYLCSDGGDYYRGQPQHFGDGTRLSIL.

This sequence joins TRBV5-6 and TRBJ2-5, with 11 positions matching TRBD1. Trimming took 4 bases from V and 5 from J; bases not matched to a gene: 13. Germline V gene sequence: CDR1 SGHDT, CDR2 YYEEEE. This CDR3 is built from 17 residues. Here the CDR3 reads CASSPPRGTGGDETQYF. The CDR3 region has the DNA TGTGCCAGCAGCCCCCCCCGTGGGACAGGGGGGGACGAGACCCAGTACTTC.

This clonotype was seen more than once but under ten times. The chain recombines TRBV29-1 with TRBJ2-5; TRBD2 is a possible D gene (6 bases). V gave up 3 bases and J gave up 5 bases, with 13 bases separating them. The CDR3 length is 13 residues. Germline V gene sequence: CDR1 SQVTM, CDR2 ANQGSEA. The CDR3 region has the DNA TGCAGCGTTGAGCGGGAAGGGTGGGAGACCCAGTACTTC. It translates to CSVEREGWETQYF. Full variable domain (remainder filled in from reference TRBV29-1 and TRBJ2-5): SAVISQKPSRDICQRGTSLTIQCQVDSQVTMMFWYRQQPGQSLTLIATANQGSEATYESGFVIDKFPISRPNLTFSTLTVSNMSPEDSSIYLCSVEREGWETQYFGPGTRLLVL.